This passage covers 13 T cell receptor beta chains from one sample sequenced in a study of T cell changes during pregnancy in multiple sclerosis. The data were produced by immunoSEQ multiplex PCR, yet TCRdb's version contains in-frame clones alone and is incomplete. The sample lists around 80,000 clones, 92% occurring once. This specimen was peripheral blood, taken before pregnancy. The receptors derive from a female donor with multiple sclerosis, enrolled in a pregnancy study.

DNA of the CDR3: TGTGCCAGCAGTTCGGACAGGAGGAACACTGAAGCTTTCTTT. Its translation: CASSSDRRNTEAFF. The V call is TRBV5-6, the J call TRBJ1-1; 7 bases map to TRBD1. V dropped 5 bases and J dropped 1; count of bases not matched to a gene: 5. Germline V gene data show CDR1 as SGHDT and CDR2 as YYEEEE. There are 14 residues in the CDR3.

The rearrangement joins TRBV4-2 to TRBJ1-1, with a weak D call TRBD1 (5 bases). The CDR3 extends over 15 amino acids. Trimming took 1 base from V and 5 from J, leaving 14 bases between them. CDR1 and CDR2 (germline): LGHNA, YNFKEQ. The chain's CDR3 is CASSQVPGDRTEAFF. CDR3 coding DNA: TGTGCCAGCAGCCAAGTTCCGGGGGATCGGACTGAAGCTTTCTTT.

This chain connects TRBV5-1 to TRBJ2-2; TRBD2 aligns across 8 bases. V shed 4 bases and J 2 bases; nucleotides not matched to a gene: 10. CDR3 size: 17 residues. In germline, CDR1 is SGHRS, CDR2 YFSETQ. The CDR3 DNA sequence: TGCGCCAGCAGCCCCGGGGGTAGCGGGGCCAACACCGGGGAGCTGTTTTTT. Translation: CASSPGGSGANTGELFF. Based on the CDR3 plus reference TRBV5-1 and TRBJ2-2, the full variable domain is KAGVTQTPRYLIKTRGQQVTLSCSPISGHRSVSWYQQTPGQGLQFLFEYFSETQRNKGNFPGRFSGRQFSNSRSEMNVSTLELGDSALYLCASSPGGSGANTGELFFGEGSRLTVL.

The chain is built from TRBV19 and TRBJ2-3; 11 nucleotides match TRBD1. The germline V gene has CDR1 LNHDA and CDR2 SQIVND (reference sequence). CDR3 length: 15 amino acids. With V trimmed by 6 bases and J by 3 bases, 5 bases remained unmatched. The CDR3 sequence: CASRVGTGGTDTQYF. Here the CDR3 DNA reads TGTGCCAGTAGGGTTGGGACAGGGGGAACAGATACGCAGTATTTT.

In this sample, this clone turned up once. Germline and junction disagree at one end, which may indicate a read error. V is TRBV6-1 and J is TRBJ1-1, with a possible D match to TRBD1 (6 bases). The CDR3 is 15 amino acids. Germline V CDR1 and CDR2: MNHNS, SASEGT. CDR3 DNA sequence: TGTGCCAGCAGCGAAGGACCAGGGGATTTTGCTGAAGCTTTCTTT. Its translation: CASSEGPGDFAEAFF.

This CDR3 reads CASKETGPTFNGYTF. The DNA for the CDR3 is TGTGCCAGCAAAGAGACAGGCCCTACTTTTAATGGCTACACCTTC. This chain links TRBV27 with TRBJ1-2; weak D call: TRBD1 (6 bases). This CDR3 spans 15 amino acids. Germline V gene data show CDR1 as MNHEY and CDR2 as SMNVEV (reference sequence). Trimming pared 7 bases from V and 6 bases from J, leaving 21 bases between.

In its sample, this clone was seen once. This chain joins TRBV5-1 and TRBJ1-2; tentative D call: TRBD1 (6 bases). V lost 3 bases to trimming and J lost 7 bases, with 16 bases between them. Germline-derived CDR1 and CDR2 are SGHRS and YFSETQ. The CDR3 is made up of 14 amino acids. Here the CDR3 DNA reads TGCGCCAGCAGCTGGGAACAGGGTTCTATTGGCTACACCTTC. As protein: CASSWEQGSIGYTF.

DNA for the CDR3: TGTGCCAGTAGTTCGGGACAGGCGAACACCGGGGAGCTGTTTTTT. Protein sequence: CASSSGQANTGELFF. The V gene is TRBV19, the J gene TRBJ2-2; 8 bases agree with TRBD1. With V trimmed by 5 bases and J by 0 bases, 2 bases remained unmatched. CDR1 is LNHDA, CDR2 SQIVND, per germline (reference sequence). The CDR3 has 15 amino acids.

The rearrangement joins TRBV5-1 to TRBJ2-7, with 7 bases fitting TRBD2. Germline V lookup: CDR1 SGHRS, CDR2 YFSETQ. J lost 1 base, V lost 0 bases, and 4 bases had no gene match. This CDR3 has 15 residues. As DNA, the CDR3 is TGCGCCAGCAGCTTGGCTAGCGGATCTTCCTACGAGCAGTACTTC. It translates to CASSLASGSSYEQYF. Supplemented by reference TRBV5-1 and TRBJ2-7, the full variable domain reads KAGVTQTPRYLIKTRGQQVTLSCSPISGHRSVSWYQQTPGQGLQFLFEYFSETQRNKGNFPGRFSGRQFSNSRSEMNVSTLELGDSALYLCASSLASGSSYEQYFGPGTRLTVT.

The DNA for the CDR3 is TGCGCCAGCAGGACAGGATTGAACACTGAAGCTTTCTTT. It specifies CASRTGLNTEAFF. The chain is built from TRBV5-1 and TRBJ1-1; possibly TRBD1 for D (6 bases). Germline CDR1 is SGHRS and CDR2 is YFSETQ. The CDR3 spans 13 residues. V was shortened by 5 bases and J by 0 bases, with 8 bases between the two germline ends.

V is TRBV7-6 and J is TRBJ2-1; D perhaps matches TRBD2 (5 bases). Per the germline V gene, CDR1 is SGHVS and CDR2 is FNYEAQ. This CDR3 comprises 12 residues. The V end was cut by 0 bases, the J end by 10 bases, with 7 bases between. The chain's CDR3 is CASSLAPGEQFF. The CDR3 nucleotides are TGTGCCAGCAGCTTAGCTCCGGGGGAGCAGTTCTTC.

The V and J genes are TRBV10-3 and TRBJ2-5; D may be TRBD2 (6 bases). The germline CDR1 and CDR2 sequences are ENHRY and SYGVKD. The V end was cut by 10 bases, the J end by 5 bases, with 14 bases between. This CDR3 comprises 12 residues. The CDR3 reads CATWRVGETQYF. CDR3 nucleotides: TGTGCCACTTGGAGGGTGGGGGAGACCCAGTACTTC.

This chain connects TRBV4-1 to TRBJ2-5; 10 positions match TRBD1. J was trimmed by 1 base and V by 4 bases; bases with no gene match: 6. The CDR3 spans 16 residues. Germline V gene lookup returns CDR1 MGHRA and CDR2 YSYEKL. As DNA, the CDR3 is TGCGCCAGCAGCCTGACAGGGGGCCTAAGCCAAGAGACCCAGTACTTC. Amino acids: CASSLTGGLSQETQYF.